This T cell receptor beta chain was identified during a study of technical replicates of blood from a few donors. Clones were sequenced by immunoSEQ multiplex PCR, and TCRdb holds only the in-frame ones, with some missing. The table records roughly 92,000 clones, about 95% of them present only once. The V and J ends lost 6 bases and 6 bases, in that order; junction bases with no gene match: 8. CDR3 length: 14 residues. CDR1 and CDR2 from the germline V gene are MNHEY and SVGAGI. Input material: T cells isolated from PBMCs. The gene calls are TRBV6-5 and TRBJ1-3; 7 nucleotides align to TRBD1. The sequence was obtained from a human donor in good health. The CDR3 DNA reads as TGTGCCAGCAGAAAGAGGACAGGCTTAAACACCATATATTTT. As protein: CASRKRTGLNTIYF.